One and the same sample provided the 14 T cell receptor beta chains below, sequenced in a study of CD8+CD57+ T cells in acquired aplastic anemia. According to the study, genomic DNA was the template for TCR beta VDJ and CDR3 profiling. MiXCR, applied by TCRdb to the reads, yields one record per CDR3 protein. The sample carries about 160,000 distinct CDR3 sequences, around half recorded once. Patients selected for sequencing had displayed CD8+CD57+ cell expansion by flow cytometry. Input material: sorted CD4+, CD8+, or CD8+CD57+ T cells (not recorded which) from PBMCs. Every receptor here comes from a human donor with aplastic anemia.

This clonotype was detected ten times or more. The chain combines TRBV7-7 with TRBJ2-5, with 13 bases fitting TRBD2. The CDR3 loop spans 16 amino acids. Per germline, CDR1 SSHAT and CDR2 FNYEAQ (reference sequence). V gave up 5 bases and J gave up 2 bases; unmatched junction bases: 5. CDR3 sequence: CASSQGLAGQQETQYF. The CDR3 DNA reads TGTGCCAGCAGCCAGGGACTAGCGGGGCAACAAGAGACCCAGTACTTC.

The chain links TRBV19 to TRBJ1-1; D perhaps matches TRBD1 (5 bases). Germline CDR1 and CDR2: LNHDA and SQIVND (reference sequence). V was trimmed by 3 bases and J by 3 bases, leaving 14 bases between them. The length of the CDR3 is 15 residues. CDR3 protein: CASSIAGQRDTEAFF. For the CDR3, the DNA is TGTGCCAGTAGTATCGCAGGGCAGAGGGACACTGAAGCTTTCTTT.

At least ten counts were recorded for this clonotype. V usage is TRBV20-1 and J usage is TRBJ1-1; weak D call: TRBD1 (6 bases). V lost 3 bases to trimming and J lost 3 bases, with 11 bases between them. CDR1 is DFQATT and CDR2 is SNEGSKA in the germline V gene (reference sequence). This CDR3 has 13 amino acids. CDR3 DNA: TGCAGTGCTAGGGGATGGACAGACACTGAAGCTTTCTTT. This encodes CSARGWTDTEAFF.

The gene calls are TRBV9 and TRBJ1-1; D is unclear. V was pared by 1 base and J by 0 bases, with 7 bases between. Germline CDR1 and CDR2: SGDLS and YYNGEE. The CDR3 is 14 amino acids. Written as DNA, the CDR3 is TGTGCCAGCAGCGTATCCGCCATGAACACTGAAGCTTTCTTT. Translated, it gives CASSVSAMNTEAFF. The full variable domain, its missing parts supplied by reference TRBV9 and TRBJ1-1, is DSGVTQTPKHLITATGQRVTLRCSPRSGDLSVYWYQQSLDQGLQFLIQYYNGEERAKGNILERFSAQQFPDLHSELNLSSLELGDSALYFCASSVSAMNTEAFFGQGTRLTVV.

Comment on this clonotype: Germline is not matched at one junction end, which may reflect a read error. The V and J genes are TRBV7-2 and TRBJ1-3; the D is unclear. The CDR3 extends over 15 amino acids. The germline V gene encodes CDR1 SGHTA and CDR2 FQGNSA. The CDR3 here is CASSQTGLLGNTIYF. Here the CDR3 DNA reads TGCGCCAGCAGCCAGACCGGACTATTGGGAAACACCATATATTTT.

V gene TRBV9 combines with J gene TRBJ1-6; D unresolved. From germline, CDR1 is SGDLS and CDR2 YYNGEE. The V end lost 4 bases, the J end lost 8 bases, and 16 bases lay between the germline ends. The CDR3 loop spans 15 amino acids. The CDR3 loop is CASSQTRGSDSPLHF. The DNA of the CDR3 is TGTGCCAGCAGCCAAACACGGGGTTCGGATTCACCCCTCCACTTT.

The gene calls are TRBV25-1 and TRBJ2-2, with TRBD2 identical over 9 bases. V gave up 1 base and J gave up 4 bases; unmatched junction bases: 4. The CDR3 totals 16 residues. Germline CDR1 is MGHDK and CDR2 is SYGVNS. The CDR3 loop reads CASSEFGGRATGELFF. Here the CDR3 DNA reads TGTGCCAGCAGTGAATTTGGCGGGAGGGCCACCGGGGAGCTGTTTTTT.

This clonotype showed up many times. The chain is built from TRBV2 and TRBJ2-1, with D maybe TRBD2 (6 bases). Germline CDR1 SNHLY, CDR2 FYNNEI. The CDR3 extends over 15 amino acids. Trimming left V 5 bases short and J 0 bases short, with 11 bases between. The CDR3: CASSSRAGSYNEQFF. DNA for the CDR3: TGTGCCAGCAGTTCGCGAGCGGGCTCCTACAATGAGCAGTTCTTC.

This clonotype was counted ten times or more. This rearrangement joins TRBV2 to TRBJ2-5; D is undetermined. The V gene's germline CDR1 is SNHLY and CDR2 FYNNEI. The CDR3 contains 14 residues. V lost 3 bases to trimming and J lost 0 bases, with 8 bases between them. The CDR3 loop reads CASSDPRNQETQYF. CDR3 nucleotides: TGTGCCAGCAGTGACCCCAGGAACCAAGAGACCCAGTACTTC.

The chain recombines TRBV20-1 with TRBJ2-7; no reliable D call. The CDR3 is made up of 12 amino acids. The V gene lost 3 bases and the J gene lost 2 bases, with 8 bases spanning the gap. Germline CDR1 and CDR2: DFQATT and SNEGSKA (reference sequence). The CDR3 here is CSASPDPYEQYF. The CDR3 DNA reads TGCAGTGCTAGCCCCGATCCCTACGAGCAGTACTTC.

This clonotype was recorded only once. The chain uses TRBV25-1 and TRBJ1-2; D gene uncertain. Germline values: CDR1 MGHDK, CDR2 SYGVNS. V gave up 4 bases and J gave up 6 bases, with 9 bases separating them. The CDR3 has 12 amino acids. The CDR3 nucleotides are TGTGCCAGCAGTGTAGGGTTCCATGGCTACACCTTC. This sequence encodes CASSVGFHGYTF.

The rearrangement uses TRBV25-1 and TRBJ1-1; the D is unclear. The V end lost 9 bases, the J end lost 1 base, and 15 bases lay between the germline ends. Germline V CDR1 and CDR2: MGHDK, SYGVNS. The CDR3 runs to 14 residues. The CDR3 DNA follows: TGTGCCAGTAGTATAGGGCCCGCGAACACTGAAGCTTTCTTT. Its protein product is CASSIGPANTEAFF.

This clonotype was seen a few times. This rearrangement joins TRBV10-3 to TRBJ2-2; D gene unclear. Germline CDR1 reads ENHRY; CDR2 reads SYGVKD. This CDR3 is built from 15 residues. Deletions cut 7 bases from V and 0 bases from J, with 12 bases between. The CDR3 sequence: CAINPSPSNTGELFF. CDR3 DNA sequence: TGTGCCATCAATCCCAGCCCGTCGAACACCGGGGAGCTGTTTTTT.

This clonotype was observed a few times. The chain links TRBV15 to TRBJ2-1; D is uncertain. This CDR3 has 14 residues. Germline V gene sequence: CDR1 LNHNV, CDR2 YYDKDF (reference sequence). The ends were cut back, 3 bases at V and 6 bases at J, with 12 bases in the middle. The CDR3 DNA reads as TGTGCCACCAGCAGTTCCCCAGTATCCAATGAGCAGTTCTTC. This codes for CATSSSPVSNEQFF.